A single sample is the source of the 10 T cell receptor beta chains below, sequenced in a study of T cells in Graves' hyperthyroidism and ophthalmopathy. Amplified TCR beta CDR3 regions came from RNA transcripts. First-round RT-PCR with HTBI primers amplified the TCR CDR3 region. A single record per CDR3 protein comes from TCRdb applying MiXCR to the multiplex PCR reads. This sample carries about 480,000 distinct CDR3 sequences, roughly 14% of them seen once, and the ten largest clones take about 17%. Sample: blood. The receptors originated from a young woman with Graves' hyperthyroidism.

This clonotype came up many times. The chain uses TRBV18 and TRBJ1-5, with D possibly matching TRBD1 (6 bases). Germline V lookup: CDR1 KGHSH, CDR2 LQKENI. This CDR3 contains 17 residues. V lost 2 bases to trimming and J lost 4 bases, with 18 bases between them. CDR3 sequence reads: CASSPTNSRGANQPQHF. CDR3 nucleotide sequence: TGTGCCAGCTCACCAACGAATAGCAGGGGAGCAAATCAGCCCCAGCATTTT.

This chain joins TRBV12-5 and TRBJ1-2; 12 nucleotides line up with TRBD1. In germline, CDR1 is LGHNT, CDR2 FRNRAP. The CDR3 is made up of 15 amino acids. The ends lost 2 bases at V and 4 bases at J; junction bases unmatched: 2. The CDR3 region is CASGLKGQGAYGYTF. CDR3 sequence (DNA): TGTGCTAGTGGTTTGAAGGGACAGGGGGCCTATGGCTACACCTTC.

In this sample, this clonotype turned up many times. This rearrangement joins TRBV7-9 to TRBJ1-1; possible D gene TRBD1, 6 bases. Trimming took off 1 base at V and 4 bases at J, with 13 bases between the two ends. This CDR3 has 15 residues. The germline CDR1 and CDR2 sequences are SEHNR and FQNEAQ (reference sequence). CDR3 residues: CASSLDPGAVTEAFF. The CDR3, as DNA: TGTGCCAGCAGCTTAGACCCGGGGGCGGTCACTGAAGCTTTCTTT.

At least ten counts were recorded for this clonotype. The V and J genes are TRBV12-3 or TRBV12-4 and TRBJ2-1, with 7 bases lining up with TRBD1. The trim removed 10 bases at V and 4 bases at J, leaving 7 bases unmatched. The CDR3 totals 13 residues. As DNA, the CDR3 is TGTGCCACCAGAAGGGGGCGTTACAATGAGCAGTTCTTC. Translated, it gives CATRRGRYNEQFF.

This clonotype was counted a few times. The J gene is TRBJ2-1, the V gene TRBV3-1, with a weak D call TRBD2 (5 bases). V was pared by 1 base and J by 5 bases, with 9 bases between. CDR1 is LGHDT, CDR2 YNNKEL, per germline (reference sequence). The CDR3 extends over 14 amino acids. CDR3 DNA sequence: TGTGCCAGCAGCCAAGCTGAGCGGAACAATGAGCAGTTCTTC. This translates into CASSQAERNNEQFF.

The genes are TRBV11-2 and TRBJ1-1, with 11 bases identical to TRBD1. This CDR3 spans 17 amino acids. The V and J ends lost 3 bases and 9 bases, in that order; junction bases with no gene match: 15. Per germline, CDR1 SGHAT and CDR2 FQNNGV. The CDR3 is CASSFMSLQDRGRKAFF. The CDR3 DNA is TGTGCCAGCAGCTTTATGTCCTTACAGGACAGGGGGCGAAAAGCTTTCTTT.

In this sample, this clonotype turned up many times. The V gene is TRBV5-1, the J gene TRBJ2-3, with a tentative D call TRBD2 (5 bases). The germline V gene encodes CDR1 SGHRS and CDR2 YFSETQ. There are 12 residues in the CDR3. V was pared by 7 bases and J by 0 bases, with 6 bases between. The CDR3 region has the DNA TGCGCCAGCCGGACTAGCACAGATACGCAGTATTTT. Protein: CASRTSTDTQYF.

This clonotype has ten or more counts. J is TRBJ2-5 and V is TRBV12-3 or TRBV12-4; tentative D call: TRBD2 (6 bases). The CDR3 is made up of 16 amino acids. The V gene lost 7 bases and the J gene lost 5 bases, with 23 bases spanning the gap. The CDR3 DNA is TGTGCCAGCACCCTCCCCCCGACGGGAGTGGTGGAGACCCAGTACTTC. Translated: CASTLPPTGVVETQYF.

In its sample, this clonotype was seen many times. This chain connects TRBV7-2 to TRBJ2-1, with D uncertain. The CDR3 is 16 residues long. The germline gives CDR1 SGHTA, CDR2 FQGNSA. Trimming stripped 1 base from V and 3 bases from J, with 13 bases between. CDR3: CASSLDQRILYNEQFF. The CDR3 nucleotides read TGTGCCAGCAGCTTAGATCAGAGGATCCTCTACAATGAGCAGTTCTTC.

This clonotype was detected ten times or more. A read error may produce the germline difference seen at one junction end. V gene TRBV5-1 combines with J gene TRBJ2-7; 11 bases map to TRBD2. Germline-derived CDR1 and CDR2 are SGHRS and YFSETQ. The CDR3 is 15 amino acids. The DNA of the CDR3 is TGTGCCAGCAGCTTAGGGACTAGCGGTTCCTACGAGCAGTACTTC. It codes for CASSLGTSGSYEQYF.